These 11 T cell receptor beta chains were all obtained from the same sample, sequenced in a study of cytomegalovirus exposure and HLA in healthy donors. 60 Vbeta and 13 Jbeta primers were used in PCR. Clones were read by immunoSEQ multiplex PCR, and TCRdb kept only the in-frame ones, dropping some. The table includes more than 200,000 clones, about three quarters detected once. The sequenced material came from PBMCs. Receptor source: a young man in good health and CMV-seronegative.

In this sample, this clone turned up many times. The chain couples TRBV5-6 to TRBJ1-1, with 9 bases fitting TRBD1. Germline V gives CDR1 SGHDT, CDR2 YYEEEE. V shed 0 bases and J 11 bases; nucleotides not matched to a gene: 11. The CDR3 is 15 amino acids. The CDR3 loop is CASSLDPQGARRAFF. CDR3 sequence (DNA): TGTGCCAGCAGCTTGGATCCACAGGGGGCAAGGAGGGCTTTCTTT.

This sequence joins TRBV10-3 and TRBJ2-1; a possible D gene is TRBD1 (6 bases). From germline, CDR1 is ENHRY and CDR2 SYGVKD. V dropped 0 bases and J dropped 6 bases, with 24 bases sitting between them. This CDR3 is built from 19 residues. CDR3 nucleotide sequence: TGTGCCATCAGTGAGTCACGTGGTCGGACAGCGACTTTGGGCAATGAGCAGTTCTTC. It encodes CAISESRGRTATLGNEQFF.

V and J are TRBV4-3 and TRBJ1-2; possibly TRBD1 for D (6 bases). The length of the CDR3 is 15 residues. Trimming pared 1 base from V and 0 bases from J, leaving 9 bases between. Germline values: CDR1 LGHNA, CDR2 YSLEER. The CDR3 spells CASSQAKGANYGYTF. The CDR3 bases are TGCGCCAGCAGCCAAGCGAAGGGGGCTAACTATGGCTACACCTTC.

The chain couples TRBV29-1 to TRBJ1-1, with D possibly matching TRBD1 (5 bases). V lost 4 bases, J lost 0 bases, and 9 bases lay in between. The CDR3 runs 13 residues. CDR1 and CDR2 from the germline V gene are SQVTM and ANQGSEA. This CDR3 reads CSVGQFLNTEAFF. As DNA, the CDR3 is TGCAGCGTTGGACAGTTCCTGAACACTGAAGCTTTCTTT.

The CDR3 coding sequence is TGCGCCAGCAGCCAAGATCAGTATACAGGGAGCACAGATACGCAGTATTTT. Translated: CASSQDQYTGSTDTQYF. The chain is built from TRBV4-1 and TRBJ2-3, with a possible D match to TRBD1 (6 bases). CDR1 and CDR2 from the germline V gene are MGHRA and YSYEKL. The CDR3 contains 17 residues. The V end lost 0 bases, the J end lost 0 bases, and 13 bases lay between the germline ends.

This clone was detected only a few times. The chain carries TRBV19 and TRBJ2-7; D remains unclear. With 5 bases removed from V and 4 bases from J, the gap between germline ends came to 6 bases. Germline loops: CDR1 LNHDA, CDR2 SQIVND (reference sequence). CDR3 length: 11 residues. The CDR3 sequence is CASSPGYEQYF. The DNA of the CDR3 is TGTGCCAGTAGTCCCGGGTACGAGCAGTACTTC. Using reference TRBV19 and TRBJ2-7 for the parts outside the CDR3, the full variable domain is DGGITQSPKYLFRKEGQNVTLSCEQNLNHDAMYWYRQDPGQGLRLIYYSQIVNDFQKGDIAEGYSVSREKKESFPLTVTSAQKNPTAFYLCASSPGYEQYFGPGTRLTVT.

V is TRBV25-1 and J is TRBJ2-3, with D tentatively TRBD2 (6 bases). CDR3 length: 13 residues. CDR1 is MGHDK and CDR2 is SYGVNS in the germline V gene. Trimming shortened V by 4 bases and J by 3 bases, and 8 bases separated the two germline ends. CDR3 sequence reads: CASSGRGTDTQYF. CDR3 coding DNA: TGTGCCAGCAGTGGTCGGGGGACAGATACGCAGTATTTT.

The rearrangement uses TRBV7-2 and TRBJ2-1; D uncertain. Looked up from germline, CDR1 is SGHTA and CDR2 is FQGNSA. With 1 base removed from V and 14 bases from J, the gap between germline ends came to 15 bases. The CDR3 runs to 13 residues. CDR3 DNA sequence: TGTGCCAGCAGCTTAGACCGAGCTTCGGGTAAGTTCTTC. This gives the protein CASSLDRASGKFF. Variable domain in full (rest from reference TRBV7-2 and TRBJ2-1): GAGVSQSPSNKVTEKGKDVELRCDPISGHTALYWYRQSLGQGLEFLIYFQGNSAPDKSGLPSDRFSAERTGGSVSTLTIQRTQQEDSAVYLCASSLDRASGKFFGPGTRLTVL.

This clone came up once. The chain is built from TRBV10-3 and TRBJ2-7, with 15 bases fitting TRBD2. Germline V gene data show CDR1 as ENHRY and CDR2 as SYGVKD. Unmatched junction bases numbered 11, after V lost 3 bases and J lost 2 bases. The CDR3 sequence is 19 residues long. CDR3 sequence: CAISDPGTSGRHLPYEQYF. The CDR3 bases are TGTGCCATCAGTGACCCCGGGACTAGCGGGAGGCATCTCCCCTACGAGCAGTACTTC.

The CDR3 is CASSYGTGGIGYTF. CDR3 in DNA: TGTGCCAGCAGTTACGGGACAGGGGGGATAGGCTACACCTTC. The rearrangement joins TRBV6-5 to TRBJ1-2; 11 bases map to TRBD1. V gave up 2 bases and J gave up 8 bases; unmatched junction bases: 4. Germline V gene lookup returns CDR1 MNHEY and CDR2 SVGAGI. The CDR3 contains 14 residues.

CDR3 in amino acids: CASSVEGDNSPLHF. The CDR3 nucleotides read TGCGCCAGCAGCGTAGAGGGGGATAATTCACCCCTCCACTTT. V and J are TRBV5-1 and TRBJ1-6, with D perhaps matching TRBD1 (6 bases). Germline CDR1 and CDR2: SGHRS and YFSETQ. The CDR3 consists of 14 residues. V was shortened by 4 bases and J by 5 bases, with 10 bases between the two germline ends.